This T cell receptor (beta chain) was obtained from a study of shared clonotypes between healthy human individuals. Study at large: Donors were a couple of women and a few men aged 18 to 49. General study findings and limits: Naive subsets generally exceeded memory subsets in estimated richness.

The length of the CDR3 is 14 residues. With V trimmed by 4 bases and J by 10 bases, 7 bases remained unmatched. Germline V gives CDR1 MDHEN, CDR2 SYDVKM. Over several immunoSEQ plates, each subset's genomic DNA was distributed in even portions. Sequencing was performed with immunoSEQ multiplex PCR; in TCRdb, only in-frame clones are kept and a portion is missing. The sample has a few million clones; around 90% are singletons. Points on this clone: The antigen is unknown.

The TCR sequence derives from a man younger than 35 in good health. V is TRBV28 and J is TRBJ1-6; TRBD1 aligns across 7 bases. The specimen sequenced was naive CD4+ T cells sorted from blood. Subset denoted: CD45RA+ positively selected. CDR3 in DNA: TGTGCCAGCAGTTCGAGACAGGGAAGGTCACCCCTCCACTTT. This encodes CASSSRQGRSPLHF.